The clone carrying this T cell receptor beta chain was counted only a few times. The antigen is not known. Produced via immunoSEQ multiplex PCR; TCRdb's table is partial and in-frame only. The data contain 150,000 or so clones, over 75% of them singletons. Germline assignment: CDR1 SGHNT and CDR2 YENEEA. The CDR3 contains 15 residues. V gave up 3 bases and J gave up 4 bases; unmatched junction bases: 6. The sample is drawn from a study of T cell responses to AZD1222 COVID-19 vaccine. Study observations and caveats: Reports say nearly half of spike-specific TCRs go after unmutated variant regions. Donors were largely white British and mainly female; clonal diversity was possibly underestimated.

This receptor was taken from an adult in good health. This sample comprised peripheral blood, obtained on day 0 of AZD1222 vaccination. The genes are TRBV11-3 and TRBJ2-1; 7 nucleotides align to TRBD2. This CDR3 is CASSFGGSLYNEQFF. The CDR3 bases are TGTGCCAGCAGCTTTGGCGGGAGTTTGTACAATGAGCAGTTCTTC.